The T cell receptor beta chain under discussion was sequenced for a study of long-term antiretroviral therapy in people with HIV. This clone was seen once. Survey-level resolution applied to immunoSEQ assay v3.0. Clones were read by immunoSEQ multiplex PCR, and TCRdb kept only the in-frame ones, dropping some. In the table there are some 28,000 clones, around four fifths of which are singletons. Between the trimmed V and J ends, which lost 7 bases and 2 bases, there was a span of 11 bases. The germline CDR1 and CDR2 sequences are SGHDN and FVKESK. The CDR3 consists of 14 residues. V gene TRBV14 combines with J gene TRBJ2-2, with D possibly TRBD1 on 7 matching bases. The clonotype comes from a man aged 18 to 29 with HIV. Sequences were derived from unsorted PBMCs, sampled 1.5 years before starting antiretroviral therapy. CDR3 bases: TGTGCCAGCAACAGGGGACTTAACACCGGGGAGCTGTTTTTT. Its protein is CASNRGLNTGELFF.